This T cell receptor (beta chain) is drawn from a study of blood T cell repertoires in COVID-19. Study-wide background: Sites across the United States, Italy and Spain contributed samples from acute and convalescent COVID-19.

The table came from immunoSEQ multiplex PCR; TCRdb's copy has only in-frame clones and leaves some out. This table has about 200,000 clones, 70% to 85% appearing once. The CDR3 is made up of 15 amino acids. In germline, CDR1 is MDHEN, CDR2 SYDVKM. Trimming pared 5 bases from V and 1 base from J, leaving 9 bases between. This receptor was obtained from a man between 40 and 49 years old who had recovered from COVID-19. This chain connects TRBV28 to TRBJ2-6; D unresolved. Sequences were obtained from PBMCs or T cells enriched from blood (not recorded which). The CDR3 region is CASSAARSGANVLTF. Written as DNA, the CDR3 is TGTGCCAGCAGTGCCGCCCGGTCTGGGGCCAACGTCCTGACTTTC.